This TCR beta chain appears in the sequencing data of a study of OX40 agonist ivuxolimab in advanced cancers. Study information: Dose-escalation cases comprised hepatocellular carcinoma, melanoma, renal cell or head and neck cancer.

Clones were read by immunoSEQ multiplex PCR, and TCRdb kept only the in-frame ones, dropping some. The sample lists about 77,000 clones; 65% to 90% were seen once. This CDR3 has 14 residues. Germline CDR1 reads SGHVS; CDR2 reads FQNEAQ. V was pared by 1 base and J by 1 base, with 7 bases between. General study findings and limits: CD8+ T cells averaged more expanded clones than CD4+. At 0.1 to 3.0 mg/kg, clonal expansion of CD4+ and CD8+ blood T cells had occurred by week 6.

This clone occurred a few times. Antigen unknown. The material sequenced was CD4+ or CD8+ T cells sorted from blood, taken in a trial of the OX40 agonist ivuxolimab. This clonotype was obtained from an adult with an advanced solid tumor such as melanoma, head and neck, liver or kidney cancer. This chain links TRBV7-8 with TRBJ2-5; D is perhaps TRBD1 (6 bases). The CDR3 is CASSLGTAQETQYF. The CDR3 nucleotides read TGTGCCAGCAGCTTAGGGACAGCCCAAGAGACCCAGTACTTC.